One sample yielded the 7 T cell receptor beta chains listed below, sequenced in a study of blood T cells in healthy people across ages. Next came a second PCR, run for about 7 to 12 cycles, which used a sample-barcoded 5' primer along with a J-beta primer mix. TCRdb itself ran the 5' RACE reads through MiXCR, one entry per CDR3 protein. The sample has about 930,000 distinct CDR3 sequences, roughly 28% seen once. Separately, the same data were catalogued under a study of T cells of mothers and their children.

Sequenced material: blood. These receptors all stem from a middle-aged woman in good health.

The sample holds a few counts of this clonotype. The chain combines TRBV21-1 with TRBJ2-6. TRBV21-1 is a listed pseudogene. There are 16 residues in the CDR3. CDR3 DNA: TGTGCCAGCAGCAAACATTTGGGATCTGGGGCCAACGTCCTGACTTTC. Its protein product is CASSKHLGSGANVLTF.

Points on this clonotype: At one end, the junction sequence differs from germline, possibly due to a read error. The genes are TRBV7-2 and TRBJ2-7; D is undetermined. The CDR3 contains 12 residues. The germline V gene encodes CDR1 SGHTA and CDR2 FQGNSA. The CDR3 sequence: CASSLGAYEQDF. The CDR3 DNA sequence: TGTGCCAGCAGCTTAGGGGCTTACGAGCAGGACTTC.

The CDR3 nucleotides are TGTGCCAGTAGTCGACCGTTCAAGTCTAATGAAAAACTGTTTTTT. As protein: CASSRPFKSNEKLFF. This chain links TRBV19 with TRBJ1-4; D call uncertain. The CDR3 runs to 15 residues. V was cut by 5 bases and J by 3 bases, with 13 bases left in between. The germline V gene has CDR1 LNHDA and CDR2 SQIVND (reference sequence).

This clonotype has more than one count but fewer than ten. The chain employs TRBV20-1 and TRBJ2-1, with D possibly being TRBD1 (5 bases). The V and J ends lost 1 base and 4 bases respectively, with 14 bases between them. CDR1 and CDR2 (germline): DFQATT, SNEGSKA (reference sequence). This CDR3 is built from 15 residues. CDR3 residues: CSARVETELYNEQFF. The DNA for the CDR3 is TGCAGTGCTAGAGTGGAGACAGAACTGTACAATGAGCAGTTCTTC.

This clonotype was seen just once. A read error may be the cause here, since a much bigger clone is one base away. The rearrangement links TRBV7-3 to TRBJ2-1; D is ambiguous. The CDR3 contains 15 residues. V lost 5 bases to trimming and J lost 0 bases, with 11 bases between them. In germline, CDR1 is SGHTA, CDR2 FQGTGA. In nucleotides, the CDR3 is TGTGCCAGCAGCCCATGGCTCAGCTCCTACAATGAGCAGTTCTTC. Its translation: CASSPWLSSYNEQFF.

The chain has TRBV2 and TRBJ1-1, with D uncertain. The CDR3 totals 14 residues. Trimming took 2 bases from V and 7 from J, leaving 14 bases between them. Germline V gives CDR1 SNHLY, CDR2 FYNNEI. CDR3 sequence: CASSESPTRSEAFF. The CDR3 DNA follows: TGTGCCAGCAGTGAATCTCCGACGCGCAGTGAAGCTTTCTTT.

In its sample, this clonotype was seen a few times. This sequence joins TRBV9 and TRBJ2-5, with D perhaps being TRBD1 or TRBD2 (6 bases each). Germline V gene data show CDR1 as SGDLS and CDR2 as YYNGEE. The CDR3 consists of 16 residues. With 5 bases removed from V and 3 bases from J, the gap between germline ends came to 20 bases. The chain's CDR3 is CASSASPWGDKETQYF. The CDR3 DNA follows: TGTGCCAGCAGTGCGTCCCCTTGGGGGGACAAAGAGACCCAGTACTTC.